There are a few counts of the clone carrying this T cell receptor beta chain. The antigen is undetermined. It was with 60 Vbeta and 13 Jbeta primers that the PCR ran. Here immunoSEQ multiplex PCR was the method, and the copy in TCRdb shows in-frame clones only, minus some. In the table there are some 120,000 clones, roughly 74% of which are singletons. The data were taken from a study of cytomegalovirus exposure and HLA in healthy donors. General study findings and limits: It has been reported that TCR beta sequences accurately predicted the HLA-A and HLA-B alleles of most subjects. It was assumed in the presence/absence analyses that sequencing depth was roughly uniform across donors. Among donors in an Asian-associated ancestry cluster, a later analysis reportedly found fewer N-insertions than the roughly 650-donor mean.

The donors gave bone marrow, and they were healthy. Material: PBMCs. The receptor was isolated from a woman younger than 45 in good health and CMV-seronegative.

CDR3 nucleotide sequence: TGTGCCAGCAGCCCACAGGGGGCAGGTCAGCCCCAGCATTTT. Translating it yields CASSPQGAGQPQHF. The chain uses TRBV7-2 and TRBJ1-5; 9 nucleotides agree with TRBD1. This CDR3 is built from 14 residues. Germline CDR1 SGHTA, CDR2 FQGNSA. V trimming: 5 bases; J trimming: 6 bases; junction bases outside the gene matches: 5.